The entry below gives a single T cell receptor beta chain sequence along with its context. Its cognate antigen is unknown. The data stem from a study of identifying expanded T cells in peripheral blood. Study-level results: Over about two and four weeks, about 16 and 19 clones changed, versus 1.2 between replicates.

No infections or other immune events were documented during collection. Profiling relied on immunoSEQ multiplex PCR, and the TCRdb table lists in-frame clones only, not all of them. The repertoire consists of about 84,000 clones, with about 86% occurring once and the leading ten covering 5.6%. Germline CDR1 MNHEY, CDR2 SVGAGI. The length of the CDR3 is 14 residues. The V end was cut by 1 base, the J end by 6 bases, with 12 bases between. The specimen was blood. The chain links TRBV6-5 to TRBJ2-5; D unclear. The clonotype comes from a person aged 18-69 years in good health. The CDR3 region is CASSYYRSRKTQYF. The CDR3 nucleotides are TGTGCCAGCAGTTACTATCGAAGTCGGAAGACCCAGTACTTC.